The 5 T cell receptor beta chains listed next were all sequenced from one sample in a study of cytomegalovirus exposure and HLA in healthy donors. Generated by immunoSEQ multiplex PCR, the TCRdb table keeps only in-frame clones and is missing some. The sample shows 100,000 to 150,000 clones, approximately 94% of them seen only once. Sample: PBMCs. These receptors all come from a woman between 18 and 30 years old in good health and CMV-seronegative.

The chain links TRBV9 to TRBJ2-1; weak D call: TRBD2 (6 bases). V was pared by 4 bases and J by 2 bases, with 13 bases between. Germline V gene lookup returns CDR1 SGDLS and CDR2 YYNGEE. This CDR3 is built from 15 residues. Here the CDR3 DNA reads TGTGCCAGCAGCCCCCGGACTAACACCTACAATGAGCAGTTCTTC. Protein product: CASSPRTNTYNEQFF.

J is TRBJ2-3 and V is TRBV9, with D possibly matching TRBD1 (7 bases). Germline assignment: CDR1 SGDLS and CDR2 YYNGEE. V was cut by 4 bases and J by 4 bases, with 16 bases left in between. CDR3 length: 15 residues. This CDR3 is CASSSSRGDPDTQYF. In DNA, the CDR3 is TGTGCCAGCAGCTCAAGCAGGGGGGACCCAGATACGCAGTATTTT. The full variable domain, its missing parts supplied by reference TRBV9 and TRBJ2-3, is DSGVTQTPKHLITATGQRVTLRCSPRSGDLSVYWYQQSLDQGLQFLIQYYNGEERAKGNILERFSAQQFPDLHSELNLSSLELGDSALYFCASSSSRGDPDTQYFGPGTRLTVL.

The chain recombines TRBV6-5 with TRBJ2-7; D may be TRBD2 (5 bases). Germline V gene lookup returns CDR1 MNHEY and CDR2 SVGAGI. The CDR3 runs to 15 residues. Deletions cut 6 bases from V and 1 base from J, with 16 bases between. CDR3 bases: TGTGCCAGCAGCCCGTTCGCGGGCTTATCCTACGAGCAGTACTTC. Amino acids: CASSPFAGLSYEQYF.

V gene TRBV6-1 combines with J gene TRBJ2-5; 13 bases are shared with TRBD2. The CDR3 consists of 16 residues. Germline assignment: CDR1 MNHNS and CDR2 SASEGT. V lost 4 bases and J lost 5; bases outside the gene matches: 7. In DNA form, the CDR3 reads TGTGCCAGCAGTGCACTAGCGGGGGGGTCCAGGGAGACCCAGTACTTC. Translated, it gives CASSALAGGSRETQYF.

The gene calls are TRBV27 and TRBJ2-3; D unresolved. Germline V gene lookup returns CDR1 MNHEY and CDR2 SMNVEV (reference sequence). Trimming stripped 5 bases from V and 0 bases from J, with 9 bases between. The CDR3 consists of 14 residues. As DNA, the CDR3 is TGTGCCAGCAGTCCCTACCGTAGCACAGATACGCAGTATTTT. Its protein is CASSPYRSTDTQYF.